This TCR beta chain was obtained from a study of blood T cell repertoires in COVID-19. Study at large: Sources were T cells, B-cell-depleted T cells, or PBMCs; the material itself was cDNA or gDNA.

Per the authors' pipeline: Cell counts per sample came from amplifying reference gene primers. Here immunoSEQ multiplex PCR was the method, and the copy in TCRdb shows in-frame clones only, minus some. Clone size and V and J calls were adopted from that table, with D and trimming inferred from the DNA. The data show some 460,000 clones, with 70% to 90% seen just once and roughly 2% held by the top ten. Recruitment covered about two dozen US areas and drew participants whose ages spanned roughly 18 to 95 years. Trimming removed 0 bases from V and 0 bases from J, with 13 bases in between. This CDR3 has 17 residues.

The TCR was taken from a woman between 18 and 29 years old with acute COVID-19. Sequencing input: PBMCs or T cells enriched from blood (not recorded which). The V call is TRBV23-1, the J call TRBJ2-3; tentatively, D is TRBD2 (5 bases). TRBV23-1 is given ORF status, its function remaining uncertain. Written as DNA, the CDR3 is TGCGCCAGCAGTCAATCTGGGGAGCGGAAGAGCACAGATACGCAGTATTTT. Protein sequence: CASSQSGERKSTDTQYF.